This record concerns one T cell receptor beta chain sequence. The antigen it binds to is not known. This entry comes from a study of cytomegalovirus exposure and HLA in healthy donors (dated 2017 in TCRdb). Notes on the research overall: According to an earlier analysis of around 600 of the donors, roughly 180 million T cells yielded some 120 million unique TCR beta sequences and 276 Gb of sequence data. Roughly 290 gigabases of sequencing data and around 85 million unique TCR sequences made up an early release that covered 640 HLA-typed donors. Of the 300 to 450 genotyped donors, 65% to 90% were placed in the genetic ancestry cluster associated with self-reported Caucasian donors. The study aimed to test whether cataloging public T cell receptors could reveal signatures of past pathogen exposure. The study profiled the T cell repertoires of 550 to 700 subjects by immunosequencing and related them to cytomegalovirus serostatus. A separate validation cohort of approximately 130 different subjects was used in addition to the approximately 640-subject first cohort. The study combined high-throughput TCR immunosequencing, statistical association of individual TCRs with disease status, and machine learning to predict cytomegalovirus infection status. In a later analysis, previously published TCR beta repertoires from 600 to 850 donors were re-analyzed and high-resolution HLA genotyping was added so that TCR occurrence patterns could be studied. Rather than using new phenotypic data, the later analysis identified candidate immune exposures from TCR beta sequences and from how often those sequences occurred across donors. An earlier analysis of 587 of the donors used high-throughput TCR beta sequencing to judge whether each TCR beta V gene segment behaved as functional or pseudogenic. Donor age, sex, ethnicity and CMV serostatus were compiled together with the repertoire data. In a later genetic analysis, genome-wide SNP genotypes for about three fifths of the roughly 670 donors were used, and that subset was treated as a discovery cohort. Every repertoire in the discovery cohort had been generated on one and the same sequencing platform. HLA typing included class I and class II loci at four-digit resolution. Typing coverage varied by locus: roughly 620-630 donors for A, B, C, DRB1 and DQB1; more than 500 for DQA1; over 600 for DPA1; around 450 for DPB1. About five DR-DQ haplotypes were handled as single units for association and clustering because linkage in the cohort was strong. On average, about 240,000 unique TCR beta nucleotide sequences were sequenced per donor among about 400 genotyped donors of the cohort, with roughly 19% of those sequences being non-productive.

The V end gives up 6 bases and the J end 6 bases, leaving 1 base in the junction not matched to a gene. Per the germline V gene, SQVTM is the CDR1 and ANQGSEA is the CDR2. CDR3 length: 11 amino acids, cysteine to phenylalanine. The kept DNA is CDR3 alone, 33 bases in frame from the first base. The full study reports these points: A later analysis associated about 17,000 TCR beta sequences with specific HLA alleles at a false discovery rate of 0.05. The authors suggested that the approach could potentially be extended to other disease states and immunological phenotypes. According to a later analysis, TCR association rates differed among HLA loci, with DRB1 alleles showing the most associated TCRs and HLA-C alleles showing the fewest. The presence/absence analyses assumed that sequencing depth was roughly uniform across donors, and that assumption may not be true. A later genetic analysis reported fewer N-insertions in productive TCRs among donors in an Asian-associated ancestry cluster than the roughly 700-donor mean. A cluster of highly shared sequence variants was judged likely to represent a technical artifact of the sequencing pipeline. Most TCR sequences were observed very rarely across donors, whereas some public TCRs were present in many individuals. In both the original and validation cohorts, the classifier was reported to diagnose cytomegalovirus status with high specificity and sensitivity. The study gave a list of under 200 TCR beta chains associated with cytomegalovirus. This cohort had only TCR beta chains sequenced, and the lack of alpha or paired-chain data limited which features could be detected. Over 15 rarely observed V segments, including chromosome 9 orphons, were excluded from the earlier analysis of some 590 of the donors because counts were too low. Because the 87-base-pair reads could not distinguish some IMGT-functional V segments, including TRBV6-2 and TRBV6-3, those segments were excluded. According to a later analysis, most CMV-associated TCR beta chains appeared to be HLA-restricted, and the HLA associations seemed to be driven largely by CMV exposure. A few of the identified cytomegalovirus-associated TCR beta chains were confirmed in vitro to be specific for cytomegalovirus antigens. According to a later analysis, parvovirus B19, influenza, CMV and Epstein-Barr virus appeared linked to several top co-occurrence clusters. In an earlier analysis of over 550 of the donors, most TCR beta V segments were observed in productive rearrangements about 87% or about 30% of the time, broadly matching IMGT annotations. A later genetic analysis associated a missense DCLRE1C variant with V-gene and J-gene trimming of TCR beta chains, and an independent cohort replicated the association. Because some donors lacked HLA typing at each locus, the association tests relied only on the typed subset. A later analysis found that HLA-associated TCR beta chains were more clonally expanded and had lower generation probabilities than equally common non-associated chains. When HLA alleles, especially DR and DQ, strongly co-occurred, TCR associations were difficult to assign to individual alleles. The only immune exposure information available for the cohort was CMV serostatus. Correlated functional status among segregating V segments might reflect linkage disequilibrium, but an unknown experimental factor could not be ruled out. A further reported finding was that TCR beta sequences accurately predicted the HLA-A and HLA-B alleles for most subjects in the first cohort.

In total, over 600 healthy bone marrow donors made up the cohort. Cohort members were all nominally healthy when sampled, although unrecorded immune exposures were likely present. The donor tested CMV seropositive, placing the donor among the 290 or so seropositive members of the cohort. A peripheral blood sample was collected from each donor, and TCR beta sequencing was performed on peripheral blood mononuclear cells. The Qiagen DNeasy Blood Extraction Kit was used to extract genomic DNA from the blood cell samples. Libraries were constructed by the immunoSEQ multiplex PCR assay. For the multiplex PCR, a mixture combining 60 forward primers for TCR Vbeta segments and 13 reverse primers for TCR Jbeta segments was used. The CDR3 region of rearranged TCR beta genes was amplified from genomic DNA by a multiplex PCR assay. On the Illumina HiSeq System, the amplified TCR beta libraries were sequenced as 87-base-pair reads. Per the original workflow: In a later analysis, tens of millions of unique TCR beta chains were counted across the 650 to 750 repertoires, and about 10 million of these chains were shared by at least two donors. Raw reads were error-corrected and collapsed into unique sequences with a nearest-neighbor algorithm that merged closely related sequences to remove PCR and sequencing errors. To assign V, D and J gene segments, CDR3 sequences were aligned to IMGT reference sequences. For a sequence to be retained, a match of at least six nucleotides was required to both a V gene segment and a J gene segment. A rearrangement counted as productive if the CDR3 had no stop codons and remained in frame with V and J, and every other rearrangement counted as non-productive. CDR3 was defined by IMGT convention, running from the second conserved V-encoded cysteine to the conserved J-encoded phenylalanine. In an earlier analysis of 500 to 650 of the donors, sequences lacking an unambiguous match to a single V gene segment were excluded. An earlier analysis of 587 of the donors called V segments functional above 56.7% productive rearrangements and segregating when the between-donor standard deviation exceeded 5%. To diagnose cytomegalovirus status from the catalog of TCR beta chain sequences, a statistical classification framework was built. In a later analysis, TCR nucleotide sequences were compared against IMGT/GENE-DB human TR gene sequences so that V and J genes could be assigned. A later analysis assigned CDR3 sequences and most-parsimonious VDJ recombination scenarios with the TCRdist pipeline. In a later analysis, every TCR beta chain was defined by the combination of its CDR3 amino acid sequence and its V-gene family, and reads without a unique V-gene family were dropped. As a way to deal with suspected cross-contamination and a sequencing artifact, a later analysis dropped more than 500 nucleotide sequences that were highly shared and had low generation probability. In a later analysis, a clonal expansion index for each public chain was calculated from normalized within-repertoire ranks of inferred template counts. In a later analysis, generation probabilities were computed using a VDJ recombination model fitted to out-of-frame rearrangements, and the results were checked against IGoR. In a later analysis, TCR-TCR, TCR-HLA and TCR-CMV co-occurrence was scored with hypergeometric tests, and a repertoire-size bias correction was applied to TCR pairs. False discovery rates were estimated in a later analysis by permuting HLA or CMV assignments 20 times. In a later analysis, co-occurring TCRs were grouped with DBSCAN, and TCRdist sequence similarity was added when clustering was performed within HLA-allele-positive subsets. Repertoires with fewer than 30,000 or more than 120,000 public chains, plus five repertoires with anomalous nucleotide sharing, were excluded from co-occurrence clustering. This immuneACCESS table, as held by TCRdb, lists in-frame sequences with V and J called but not all clones. Of the missing ones, under half trace to an unresolved V gene in checked studies; the others have no known cause. The V and J calls and clone size are taken from that table; D and trimming were inferred from the DNA. The sample's own table lists 20,000 to 25,000 clones. The top ten clones comprise under 20% of the sample.

This chain is built from TRBV29-1 and TRBJ2-2, with 7 central nucleotides matching TRBD1. Sequenced material: PBMCs. This sequence was found in a male donor in good health and CMV-seropositive. The bases read TGCAGCGTAACAGGGGCCGGGGAGCTGTTTTTT. Its translation reads: CSVTGAGELFF.